This T cell receptor beta chain was captured by sequencing in a study of cytomegalovirus exposure and HLA in healthy donors (TCRdb year 2017). About the study as a whole: In an earlier analysis of fewer than 750 of the donors, approximately 300 Gb of sequence data and 95 million to 130 million unique TCR beta sequences from some 170 million T cells were reported. About 280 gigabases of sequencing data and tens of millions of unique TCR sequences were included in an early release covering about 620 HLA-typed donors. Of the 350 to 450 genotyped donors, 80% to 90% were placed in the genetic ancestry cluster associated with self-reported Caucasian donors. The study was designed to test whether signatures of past pathogen exposure could be identified by cataloging public T cell receptors. The study profiled the T cell repertoires of 500 to 800 subjects by immunosequencing and related them to cytomegalovirus serostatus. Besides the first cohort of 550 to 750 subjects, a separate validation cohort made up of 120 different subjects was used. The study combined high-throughput TCR immunosequencing, statistical association of individual TCRs with disease status, and machine learning to predict cytomegalovirus infection status. A later analysis re-examined previously published TCR beta repertoires from 500 to 700 donors and added high-resolution HLA genotyping to investigate patterns of TCR occurrence. Rather than drawing on any new phenotypic data, the later analysis identified candidate immune exposures from TCR beta sequences and the way those sequences occurred across donors. In an earlier analysis of a few hundred of the donors, high-throughput TCR beta sequencing was used to judge whether each TCR beta V gene segment behaved as functional or pseudogenic. Donor age, sex, ethnicity and CMV serostatus were collected together with the repertoire data. A later genetic analysis used genome-wide SNP genotypes for about 60% of the 666 donors, treating that subset as a discovery cohort. Every repertoire in the discovery cohort had been generated on one and the same sequencing platform. HLA typing included class I and class II loci at four-digit resolution. The number of typed donors differed by locus: about 620-640 for A, B, C, DRB1 and DQB1; 522 for DQA1; approximately 600 for DPA1; and around 470 for DPB1. About five DR-DQ haplotypes were handled as single units for association and clustering, since linkage in the cohort was strong. Among some 410 genotyped donors of the cohort, an average of approximately 200,000 unique TCR beta nucleotide sequences was sequenced per donor, of which 15% to 20% were non-productive. Broader findings and caveats from the paper: A later analysis associated about 17,000 TCR beta sequences with specific HLA alleles at a false discovery rate of 0.05. In a later analysis, several top co-occurrence clusters were reported to appear linked to parvovirus B19, influenza, CMV and Epstein-Barr virus. Across donors, most TCR sequences were observed very rarely, whereas some public TCRs were present in many individuals. HLA typing was unavailable for some donors at each locus, so association tests used only the typed subset. In this cohort, only TCR beta chains were sequenced, and detectable features were limited by the absence of alpha or paired-chain data. Roughly uniform sequencing depth across donors was assumed in presence/absence analyses, although this assumption may not hold. When HLA alleles, especially DR and DQ, strongly co-occurred, attributing TCR associations to individual alleles was difficult. Correlated functional status among segregating V segments might reflect linkage disequilibrium, but an unknown experimental factor could not be ruled out. Cytomegalovirus status was reported to be diagnosed by the classifier with high specificity and sensitivity in both the original and validation cohorts. A further reported finding was that TCR beta sequences accurately predicted the HLA-A and HLA-B alleles for most subjects in the first cohort. A cluster of highly shared sequence variants was judged likely to be a technical artifact of the sequencing pipeline. CMV serostatus was the only immune exposure information available for the cohort. In a later analysis, TCR association rates were found to vary across HLA loci, with the most associated TCRs seen for DRB1 alleles and the fewest for HLA-C alleles. The authors suggested that the approach could potentially be extended to other disease states and immunological phenotypes. In a later analysis, HLA-associated TCR beta chains were found to be more clonally expanded and to have lower generation probabilities than equally common non-associated chains. The study listed approximately 160 TCR beta chains as associated with cytomegalovirus. The 87-base-pair reads could not distinguish some IMGT-functional V segments, including TRBV6-2 and TRBV6-3, so those segments were excluded. A later analysis found that most CMV-associated TCR beta chains appeared HLA-restricted, with HLA associations seemingly driven largely by CMV exposure. In vitro tests confirmed that a few of the cytomegalovirus-associated TCR beta chains recognize cytomegalovirus antigens. According to a later genetic analysis, donors in an Asian-associated ancestry cluster had fewer N-insertions in productive TCRs than the roughly 700-donor mean. In an earlier analysis of approximately 590 of the donors, most TCR beta V segments appeared in productive rearrangements about 87% or about 30% of the time, broadly matching IMGT annotations. V-gene and J-gene trimming of TCR beta chains was associated with a missense DCLRE1C variant in a later genetic analysis, and the association was replicated in an independent cohort. Because counts were too low, 15 or so rarely observed V segments, including chromosome 9 orphons, were excluded from the earlier analysis of several hundred of the donors.

The cohort was made up of 650 to 700 healthy bone marrow donors. Cohort members were all nominally healthy when sampled, although unrecorded immune exposures were likely present. The donor tested CMV seronegative and was one of the 352 seronegative cohort members. Each donor provided a peripheral blood sample, and peripheral blood mononuclear cells were used for TCR beta sequencing. Genomic DNA was extracted from the blood cell samples with the Qiagen DNeasy Blood Extraction Kit. Of note for this clone: Its binding antigen is unknown. Qualities for individual bases were not recorded, and no much larger clone is one base off.

Library preparation used the immunoSEQ multiplex PCR assay. For the multiplex PCR, a mixture combining 60 forward primers for TCR Vbeta segments and 13 reverse primers for TCR Jbeta segments was used. A multiplex PCR assay on genomic DNA amplified the CDR3 region of rearranged TCR beta genes. Amplified TCR beta libraries were sequenced as 87-base-pair reads on the Illumina HiSeq System. The original methods were these. A later analysis tallied tens of millions of unique TCR beta chains across the 700 or so repertoires, and roughly 11 million of those chains were shared by two or more donors. A nearest-neighbor algorithm error-corrected the raw reads and collapsed the reads into unique sequences, merging closely related sequences to remove PCR and sequencing errors. V, D and J gene segments were assigned by aligning CDR3 sequences to IMGT reference sequences. Each retained sequence needed at least a six-nucleotide match to both a V gene segment and a J gene segment. Rearrangements were called productive when the CDR3 lacked stop codons and stayed in frame with V and J; all others were non-productive. Following IMGT convention, CDR3 was defined as the stretch from the second conserved V-encoded cysteine to the conserved J-encoded phenylalanine. The earlier analysis of 450 to 750 of the donors excluded any sequence lacking an unambiguous match to a single V gene segment. An earlier analysis of approximately 590 of the donors classified V segments as functional when productive rearrangements were above 56.7% and as segregating when the standard deviation between donors was above 5%. A statistical classification framework was built to diagnose cytomegalovirus status from the catalog of TCR beta chain sequences. In a later analysis, V and J genes were assigned by comparing TCR nucleotide sequences against IMGT/GENE-DB human TR gene sequences. The TCRdist pipeline was used in a later analysis to assign CDR3 sequences and most-parsimonious VDJ recombination scenarios. In a later analysis, each TCR beta chain was defined by its CDR3 amino acid sequence together with its V-gene family, and reads lacking a unique V-gene family were excluded. In a later analysis, around 650 highly shared, low-generation-probability nucleotide sequences were removed to address suspected cross-contamination and a sequencing artifact. A later analysis calculated a clonal expansion index for each public chain from normalized within-repertoire ranks of inferred template counts. In a later analysis, generation probabilities were computed with a VDJ recombination model fitted to out-of-frame rearrangements, and the resulting probabilities were checked against IGoR. In a later analysis, TCR-TCR, TCR-HLA and TCR-CMV co-occurrence was scored with hypergeometric tests, and a repertoire-size bias correction was applied to TCR pairs. To estimate false discovery rates, a later analysis permuted the HLA or CMV assignments 20 times. In a later analysis, co-occurring TCRs were grouped with DBSCAN, and TCRdist sequence similarity was added when clustering was performed within HLA-allele-positive subsets. Co-occurrence clustering excluded repertoires with fewer than 30,000 or more than 120,000 public chains, plus five with anomalous nucleotide sharing. As stored in TCRdb, this immuneACCESS dataset retains in-frame rearrangements with V and J assigned. A fraction of the clones does not appear; measured against another copy, unresolved V genes explain less than half of the discrepancy, and the remainder lacks a known reason. V, J and clone size are taken as reported in that table, and D and trimming were inferred from the DNA itself. This sample holds around 150,000 clones; about 75% were observed only once. The top ten clones comprise roughly 2% of the sample.

Reading from cysteine to phenylalanine, the CDR3 counts 14 amino acids. Only the CDR3 part of the read is kept: 42 bases, read in frame from the first base. From the germline V gene (reference sequence), CDR1 is MNHNY and CDR2 is SVGAGI. A distance of 10 bases separates the germline ends of V and J, which lose 5 bases and 0 bases respectively. The sequence was obtained from a female donor in good health and CMV-seronegative. Recombination connected TRBV6-6 to TRBJ1-2; matching of 5 bases hints at TRBD1 as the D gene. Sequenced input: PBMCs. The DNA sequence is TGTGCCAGCAGTACGACAGTAACTAACTATGGCTACACCTTC. It encodes CASSTTVTNYGYTF.